The present entry profiles one T cell receptor beta chain with its context. The data derive from a study of blood T cell repertoires in COVID-19. Study overall: Sample material is recorded as cDNA or gDNA derived from T cells, B-cell-depleted T cells, or PBMCs.

Profiling relied on immunoSEQ multiplex PCR, and the TCRdb table lists in-frame clones only, not all of them. This sample has 250,000 to 400,000 clones, with roughly nine tenths found just once. Germline assignment: CDR1 LGHDT and CDR2 YNNKEL (reference sequence). CDR3 size: 15 residues. Trimming took 4 bases from V and 5 from J; bases not matched to a gene: 9. Symptom resolution, clearance, or two negative PCRs marked the recovered donors of Cohort 3. The TCR comes from a man aged 55 to 70 who had recovered from COVID-19. Sequenced sample: PBMCs or T cells enriched from blood (not recorded which). J is TRBJ1-2 and V is TRBV3-1 (or the pseudogene TRBV3-2); TRBD1 matches at 8 bases. CDR3 loop: CASSLARDRPYGYTF. The CDR3 DNA reads TGTGCCAGCAGCCTGGCCCGGGACAGGCCTTATGGCTACACCTTC.